The clone carrying this TCR beta chain occurred many times. No antigen is known for it. The source of the sample is a study of response to subunit inactivated influenza vaccine. Broader study findings: Few new T cells, the authors suggested, are recruited by each seasonal influenza vaccination.

CDR1 and CDR2 from the germline V gene are MDHEN and SYDVKM. The CDR3 loop spans 14 amino acids. V lost 4 bases, J lost 0 bases, and 9 bases lay in between. TCRdb re-analysed the RT-PCR reads in MiXCR, keeping a single row per CDR3 protein. In the table there are roughly 710,000 distinct CDR3 sequences, approximately 15% of which are singletons. The chain recombines TRBV28 with TRBJ1-1; D perhaps matches TRBD1 (5 bases). This sequence was found in a man over 45 who received an inactivated influenza vaccine. This sample comprised PBMCs from blood, obtained 14 days before vaccination. The CDR3 sequence is CASSSADMNTEAFF. In DNA, the CDR3 is TGTGCCAGCAGTTCGGCGGACATGAACACTGAAGCTTTCTTT.